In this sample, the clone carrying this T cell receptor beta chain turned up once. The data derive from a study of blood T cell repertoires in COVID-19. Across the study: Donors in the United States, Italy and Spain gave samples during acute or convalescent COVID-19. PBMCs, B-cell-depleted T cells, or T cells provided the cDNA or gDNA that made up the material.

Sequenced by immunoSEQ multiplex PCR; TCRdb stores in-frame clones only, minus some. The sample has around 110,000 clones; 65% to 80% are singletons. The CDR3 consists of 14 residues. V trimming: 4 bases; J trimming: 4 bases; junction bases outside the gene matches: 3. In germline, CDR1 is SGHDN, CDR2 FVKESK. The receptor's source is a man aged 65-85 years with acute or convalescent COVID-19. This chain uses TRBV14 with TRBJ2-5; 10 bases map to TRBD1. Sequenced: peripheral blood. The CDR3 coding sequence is TGTGCCAGCAGCCTCCGGACAGGGGGAGAGACCCAGTACTTC. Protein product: CASSLRTGGETQYF.